Each of the 12 T cell receptor beta chains below was sequenced from the same sample in a study of CD8 T cells in ankylosing spondylitis. TCRdb re-called the 5' RACE reads through MiXCR, storing one row per CDR3 protein. The sample holds approximately 250,000 distinct CDR3 sequences, 10% to 13% seen once. Sequences were obtained from blood, either unsorted or a sorted T cell fraction (not recorded which). These receptors all come from a male donor with ankylosing spondylitis or in good health (not recorded which).

The gene calls are TRBV5-1 and TRBJ2-2, with 10 bases lining up with TRBD1. J gave up 4 bases and V 4 bases, and 4 bases lay outside the gene matches. Germline CDR1 and CDR2: SGHRS and YFSETQ. CDR3 length: 15 amino acids. The CDR3 DNA sequence: TGCGCCAGCAGCGTGGGACAGGGGAGCACCGGGGAGCTGTTTTTT. It translates to CASSVGQGSTGELFF.

This clonotype has ten or more counts. The gene calls are TRBV5-1 and TRBJ2-7; unclear D gene. The germline V and J ends were trimmed by 5 bases and 6 bases, with 18 bases remaining between them. The CDR3 consists of 14 residues. CDR1 SGHRS and CDR2 YFSETQ come from the germline V gene. CDR3 sequence (DNA): TGCGCCAGCAGGCTCGTGGTTGGGTCAAGCGAGCAGTACTTC. Translated: CASRLVVGSSEQYF.

This clonotype occurred many times. The chain recombines TRBV10-3 with TRBJ1-2, with TRBD1 as a possible D gene (5 bases). CDR3 length: 15 residues. The germline V gene has CDR1 ENHRY and CDR2 SYGVKD. V was pared by 3 bases and J by 0 bases, with 11 bases between. The CDR3 loop reads CAISEAWTSNYGYTF. The CDR3 DNA is TGTGCCATCAGTGAAGCCTGGACATCTAACTATGGCTACACCTTC.

This clonotype was seen many times. As DNA, the CDR3 is TGCAGTGCCCTGACTAGCGGTTACAATGAGCAGTTCTTC. Its translation is CSALTSGYNEQFF. The chain links TRBV20-1 to TRBJ2-1, with 9 bases aligning to TRBD2. The germline V gene encodes CDR1 DFQATT and CDR2 SNEGSKA (reference sequence). V was clipped by 6 bases and J by 4 bases; unmatched bases: 4. The CDR3 totals 13 residues.

This clonotype was recorded once. A much larger clone is a single base away; this may be a read error. J is TRBJ2-1 and V is TRBV30, with 7 bases lining up with TRBD1. Germline lookup yields CDR1 GTSNPN and CDR2 SVGIG (reference sequence). V gave up 8 bases and J gave up 5 bases; unmatched junction bases: 6. There are 12 residues in the CDR3. The CDR3 DNA reads TGTGCCACGGGACAGAGGCACAATGAGCAGTTCTTC. This gives the protein CATGQRHNEQFF.

This clonotype was detected many times. The chain employs TRBV30 and TRBJ2-7; D gene unclear. In germline, CDR1 is GTSNPN, CDR2 SVGIG (reference sequence). This CDR3 contains 13 residues. Trimming pared 4 bases from V and 3 bases from J, leaving 13 bases between. The CDR3 DNA sequence: TGTGCCTGGAATATCGGTAATAGCTACGAGCAGTACTTC. It encodes CAWNIGNSYEQYF.

This clonotype was detected only a few times. The V gene is TRBV29-1, the J gene TRBJ2-7, with D perhaps matching TRBD1 (6 bases). This CDR3 is 15 amino acids long. Trimming left V 7 bases short and J 0 bases short, with 19 bases between. Germline CDR1 and CDR2: SQVTM and ANQGSEA. CDR3 coding DNA: TGCAGCGCCAAAACAGGGCAGGGGTTCTCCTACGAGCAGTACTTC. Translation: CSAKTGQGFSYEQYF.

This clonotype was found many times. This sequence joins TRBV12-3 or TRBV12-4 and TRBJ2-1; 7 bases are shared with TRBD2. V lost 8 bases and J lost 8; bases outside the gene matches: 9. CDR3 length equals 13 residues. This CDR3 is CASASGRGYEQFF. Written as DNA, the CDR3 is TGTGCCAGCGCTAGCGGAAGAGGATATGAGCAGTTCTTC.

This clonotype was counted at least ten times. V gene TRBV20-1 combines with J gene TRBJ1-1; D may be TRBD1 (6 bases). Germline V lookup: CDR1 DFQATT, CDR2 SNEGSKA (reference sequence). V lost 8 bases and J 5 bases, leaving 18 bases between the germline ends. This CDR3 is 13 amino acids long. CDR3 coding DNA: TGCAGTTTTCCAGGGGTAGGAGAGACTGAAGCTTTCTTT. Amino acids: CSFPGVGETEAFF.

In regard to this clonotype: Possible read error: a much larger clone is one base away. The chain combines TRBV2 with TRBJ1-2, with D unclear. Germline V lookup: CDR1 SNHLY, CDR2 FYNNEI. The CDR3 is 14 residues long. The CDR3 DNA follows: TGTGCCAGCAGTGAATCCGGCGTATACTATGGCCACACCTTC. Protein: CASSESGVYYGHTF. Full variable domain (remainder filled in from reference TRBV2 and TRBJ1-2): EPEVTQTPSHQVTQMGQEVILRCVPISNHLYFYWYRQILGQKVEFLVSFYNNEISEKSEIFDDQFSVERPDGSNFTLKIRSTKLEDSAMYFCASSESGVYYGHTFGSGTRLTVV.

This clonotype was detected many times. Relative to the germline gene, one junction end is altered; a read error may explain this. This chain links TRBV12-3 or TRBV12-4 with TRBJ2-3; D unclear. CDR3 length: 14 amino acids. For the CDR3, the DNA is TGCGCCAGCAGCCTGGGTACTAGCACAGATACGCAGTATTTT. This codes for CASSLGTSTDTQYF.

There are many counts of this clonotype. This chain connects TRBV12-3 or TRBV12-4 to TRBJ1-2; possibly TRBD1 for D (6 bases). The CDR3 has 13 amino acids. The V end lost 2 bases, the J end lost 8 bases, and 12 bases lay between the germline ends. The DNA for the CDR3 is TGTGCCAGCAGTTTACAGGGGCGCCGGGGCTACACCTTC. Translated: CASSLQGRRGYTF.